The clone carrying this TCR beta chain was seen a handful of times. Its matching antigen is unknown. The data belong to a study of T cell repertoires in cytomegalovirus infection. Study context: CMV epitopes in the study were HLA-C-restricted (recently identified) and HLA-B-restricted (well studied). CMV infection plus the matching HLA type was flagged by public TCR beta signatures.

TCRdb recomputed calls from the reads with MiXCR, one row per CDR3 protein. Of approximately 1,000,000 distinct CDR3 sequences listed, more than 25% are singletons. Overall study findings and caveats: CMV carriers having the relevant HLA were flagged by cumulative public TCR beta family frequency. Within the response measured ex vivo, HLA-C-restricted CMV-specific TCR beta clonotypes were dominant.

The CDR3 sequence is 12 residues long. The V end lost 4 bases, the J end lost 8 bases, and 11 bases lay between the germline ends. Germline V gene sequence: CDR1 MGHRA, CDR2 YSYEKL. The sequence was collected from a human donor in good health (CMV status not recorded). Some clones in this sample may be carry-over from other donors' samples. Sequencing used cultured CD8+ T cells from PBMCs, obtained from culture after CMV antigen stimulation. The rearrangement joins TRBV4-1 to TRBJ1-1; weak D call: TRBD1 (5 bases). The CDR3 sequence: CASSLSGHEAFF. The CDR3 nucleotides are TGCGCCAGCAGCCTTTCGGGGCACGAAGCTTTCTTT.